The rows below give T cell receptor beta chains drawn from one sample of a study of T cell repertoires in cytomegalovirus infection. TCRdb used MiXCR to reprocess the reads, holding one entry per CDR3 protein. The data show roughly 280,000 distinct CDR3 sequences, approximately 15% seen once. Sequences were obtained from PBMCs. All receptors come from a human donor in good health (CMV status not recorded). Some clones in this sample may be carry-over from other donors' samples. Both conserved end residues are part of each CDR3. A D gene is named only where the DNA matches it firmly. Size is stated for part of the rows, as once, few or many counts, or as a class when the clone is expanded.

j_gene: TRBJ1-3; d_gene: NA; v_gene: TRBV7-2; abundance: many; CDR3aa: CASSLAGISGNTIYF; CDR3nt: TGTGCCAGCAGCTTAGCGGGGATAAGCGGAAACACCATATATTTT
j_gene: TRBJ2-2; d_gene: TRBD1; v_gene: TRBV19; abundance: NA; CDR3aa: CASSTPGQDTGELFF; CDR3nt: TGTGCCAGTAGTACGCCGGGACAGGACACCGGGGAGCTGTTTTTT
j_gene: TRBJ1-1; d_gene: NA; v_gene: TRBV29-1; abundance: NA; CDR3aa: CSVSRMNTEAFF; CDR3nt: TGCAGCGTCTCCCGCATGAACACTGAAGCTTTCTTT
j_gene: TRBJ2-2; d_gene: NA; v_gene: TRBV7-9; abundance: many; CDR3aa: CASSPRLSPDPNTGELFF; CDR3nt: TGTGCCAGCAGCCCCCGCTTGAGTCCGGACCCGAACACCGGGGAGCTGTTTTTT
j_gene: TRBJ2-5; d_gene: TRBD1; v_gene: TRBV20-1; abundance: few; CDR3aa: CSAQSGTDQETQYF; CDR3nt: TGCAGTGCCCAGTCAGGGACAGACCAAGAGACCCAGTACTTC
j_gene: TRBJ1-2; d_gene: TRBD1; v_gene: TRBV7-2; abundance: many; CDR3aa: CASSSIRGVNYGYTF; CDR3nt: TGTGCCAGCAGCTCTATCAGGGGGGTTAACTATGGCTACACCTTC
j_gene: TRBJ1-5; d_gene: NA; v_gene: TRBV6-6; abundance: NA; CDR3aa: CASSPGLPPSNQPQHF; CDR3nt: TGTGCCAGCAGTCCGGGACTCCCGCCCTCAAATCAGCCCCAGCATTTT
j_gene: TRBJ2-3; d_gene: NA; v_gene: TRBV15; abundance: NA; CDR3aa: CATGLNIPDTQYF; CDR3nt: TGTGCCACCGGACTAAATATCCCAGATACGCAGTATTTT
j_gene: TRBJ2-1; d_gene: TRBD2; v_gene: TRBV20-1; abundance: NA; CDR3aa: CSADLAGASYNEQFF; CDR3nt: TGCAGTGCGGACTTAGCGGGAGCGTCCTACAATGAGCAGTTCTTC
j_gene: TRBJ2-5; d_gene: TRBD2; v_gene: TRBV14; abundance: many; CDR3aa: CASSQRGLVWETQYF; CDR3nt: TGTGCCAGCAGCCAACGAGGACTAGTCTGGGAGACCCAGTACTTC
j_gene: TRBJ2-7; d_gene: NA; v_gene: TRBV5-6; abundance: NA; CDR3aa: CASSLANRPKVYEQYF; CDR3nt: TGTGCCAGCAGCTTGGCCAACAGGCCCAAAGTATACGAGCAGTACTTC
j_gene: TRBJ2-1; d_gene: NA; v_gene: TRBV7-2; abundance: many; CDR3aa: CASSPGTPGRFF; CDR3nt: TGTGCCAGCAGCCCAGGGACCCCAGGTCGGTTCTTC
j_gene: TRBJ2-5; d_gene: NA; v_gene: TRBV7-2; abundance: NA; CDR3aa: CASSRGGRGPSRQETQYF; CDR3nt: TGTGCCAGCAGCCGGGGGGGCAGGGGGCCCAGTCGACAAGAGACCCAGTACTTC